The subject of this entry is one TCR beta chain. Its antigen remains unidentified. This entry belongs to a study of blood T cells in healthy people across ages. Across the study: Capture by template switching was about one barcoded beta molecule per two T cells. The study's findings and limits: Estimates based on one million T cells were treated as lower bounds. Per million T cells, TCR beta diversity dropped about linearly as age rose.

Together with a sample-barcoded 5' primer, a J-beta primer mix was included in a second PCR lasting about 7 to 11 cycles. Every cDNA molecule carried a tag from a template-switch adaptor bearing 12 random nucleotides. TCRdb passed the 5' RACE reads through MiXCR, listing each CDR3 protein once. There are about 730,000 distinct CDR3 sequences in the sample; roughly 41% occur only once, and approximately 22% lies in the top ten. V lost 7 bases and J lost 9, with 10 bases in between. This CDR3 has 11 amino acids. Germline loops: CDR1 SNHLY, CDR2 FYNNEI. The TCR sequence derives from a woman in her sixties or seventies in good health. The rearrangement joins TRBV2 to TRBJ2-1; the D gene is possibly TRBD2 (6 bases). Material: blood. CDR3 protein: CASIVAVEQFF. The CDR3, as DNA: TGTGCCAGCATTGTAGCGGTTGAGCAGTTCTTC.